One and the same sample provided the 5 T cell receptor beta chains below, sequenced in a study of siplizumab effects on memory and regulatory T cells. Produced via immunoSEQ multiplex PCR; TCRdb's table is partial and in-frame only. The table has some 100,000 clones, about 94% seen once; the top ten hold 1% to 1.5%. The sequenced sample consisted of non-Treg CD4+ T cells sorted from blood. The receptor set was obtained from a human donor in good health.

This clone has a single count. The chain has TRBV5-1 and TRBJ1-6; D is unresolved. The CDR3 runs to 14 residues. Germline V gene data show CDR1 as SGHRS and CDR2 as YFSETQ. Trimming shortened V by 0 bases and J by 8 bases, and 9 bases separated the two germline ends. The CDR3: CASSLDRRDSPLHF. As DNA, the CDR3 is TGCGCCAGCAGCTTGGATCGCCGAGATTCACCCCTCCACTTT.

V and J are TRBV6-1 and TRBJ2-7, with 14 bases identical to TRBD2. The CDR3 has 15 amino acids. Trimming cost V 4 bases and J 3 bases; bases outside gene matches: 2. Germline V gene data show CDR1 as MNHNS and CDR2 as SASEGT. CDR3 coding DNA: TGTGCCAGCAGTGCCGGGACTAGCGGGAGCTACGAGCAGTACTTC. Translation gives CASSAGTSGSYEQYF.

This rearrangement joins TRBV25-1 to TRBJ2-5, with D possibly matching TRBD2 (5 bases). The CDR3 has 13 residues. Germline CDR1 is MGHDK and CDR2 is SYGVNS. V dropped 6 bases and J dropped 5 bases, with 13 bases sitting between them. The CDR3 is CASSWRSGETQYF. CDR3 DNA: TGTGCCAGCAGCTGGAGGTCTGGCGAGACCCAGTACTTC.

This chain connects TRBV9 to TRBJ2-3, with unresolved D. CDR1 is SGDLS, CDR2 YYNGEE, per germline. The CDR3 is made up of 14 amino acids. V was shortened by 0 bases and J by 3 bases, with 8 bases between the two germline ends. The CDR3 region has the DNA TGTGCCAGCAGCGTAGATGGCAGTACAGATACGCAGTATTTT. Amino acids: CASSVDGSTDTQYF.

The chain recombines TRBV6-1 with TRBJ2-2; D possibly uses TRBD1 or TRBD2 (6 bases each). Germline lookup yields CDR1 MNHNS and CDR2 SASEGT. CDR3 length: 16 residues. Trimming pared 4 bases from V and 7 bases from J, leaving 19 bases between. The CDR3 loop reads CASSVPTTGRSGELFF. In DNA, the CDR3 is TGTGCCAGCAGTGTCCCGACTACAGGGAGGAGCGGGGAGCTGTTTTTT.